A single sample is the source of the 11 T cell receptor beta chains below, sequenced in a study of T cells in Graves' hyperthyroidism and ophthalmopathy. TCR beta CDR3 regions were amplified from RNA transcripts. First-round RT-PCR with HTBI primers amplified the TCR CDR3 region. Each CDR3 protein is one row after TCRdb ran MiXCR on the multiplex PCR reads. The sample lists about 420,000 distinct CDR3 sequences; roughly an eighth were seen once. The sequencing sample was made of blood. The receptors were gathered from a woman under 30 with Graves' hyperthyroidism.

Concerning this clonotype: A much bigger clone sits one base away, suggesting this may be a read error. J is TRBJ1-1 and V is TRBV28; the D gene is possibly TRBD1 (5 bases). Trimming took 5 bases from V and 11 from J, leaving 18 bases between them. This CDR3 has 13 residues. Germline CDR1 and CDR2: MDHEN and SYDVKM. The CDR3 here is CASSPDRSLYAFF. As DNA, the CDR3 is TGTGCCAGCAGTCCCGACAGAAGCTTATATGCTTTCTTT.

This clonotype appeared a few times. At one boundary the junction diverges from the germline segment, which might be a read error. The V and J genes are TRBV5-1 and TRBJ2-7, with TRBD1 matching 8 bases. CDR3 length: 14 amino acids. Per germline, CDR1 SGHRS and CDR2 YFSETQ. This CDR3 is CANSSGQGGYEQYF. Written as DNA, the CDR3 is TGCGCCAACAGCTCCGGACAGGGAGGATACGAGCAGTACTTC.

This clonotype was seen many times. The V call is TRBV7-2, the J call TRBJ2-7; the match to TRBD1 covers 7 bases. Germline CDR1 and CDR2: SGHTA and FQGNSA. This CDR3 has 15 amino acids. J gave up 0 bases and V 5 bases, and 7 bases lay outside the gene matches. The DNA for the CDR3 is TGTGCCAGCAGCCAGACAGGGCACAGCTCCTACGAGCAGTACTTC. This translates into CASSQTGHSSYEQYF.

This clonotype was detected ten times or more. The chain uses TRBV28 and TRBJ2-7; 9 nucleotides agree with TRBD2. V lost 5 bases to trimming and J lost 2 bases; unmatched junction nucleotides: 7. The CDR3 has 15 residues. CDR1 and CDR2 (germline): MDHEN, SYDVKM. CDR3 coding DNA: TGTGCCAGCAGTACTAGCGGGTTTAGGCCCTACGAGCAGTACTTC. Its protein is CASSTSGFRPYEQYF. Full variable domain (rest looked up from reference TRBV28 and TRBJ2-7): DVKVTQSSRYLVKRTGEKVFLECVQDMDHENMFWYRQDPGLGLRLIYFSYDVKMKEKGDIPEGYSVSREKKERFSLILESASTNQTSMYLCASSTSGFRPYEQYFGPGTRLTVT.

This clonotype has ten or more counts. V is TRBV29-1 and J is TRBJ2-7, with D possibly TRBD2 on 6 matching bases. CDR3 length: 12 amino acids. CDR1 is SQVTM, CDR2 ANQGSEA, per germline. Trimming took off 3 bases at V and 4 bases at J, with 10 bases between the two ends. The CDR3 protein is CSVEGGGYEQYF. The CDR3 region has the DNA TGCAGCGTTGAGGGGGGTGGATACGAGCAGTACTTC.

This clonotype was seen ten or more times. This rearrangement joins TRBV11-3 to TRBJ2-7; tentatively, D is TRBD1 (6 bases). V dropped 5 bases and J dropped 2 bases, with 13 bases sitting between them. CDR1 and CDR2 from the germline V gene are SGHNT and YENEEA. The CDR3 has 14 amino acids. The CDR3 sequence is CASSVKGQAYEQYF. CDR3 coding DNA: TGTGCCAGCAGCGTCAAGGGACAAGCCTACGAGCAGTACTTC. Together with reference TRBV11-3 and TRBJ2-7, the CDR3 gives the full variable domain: EAGVVQSPRYKIIEKKQPVAFWCNPISGHNTLYWYLQNLGQGPELLIRYENEEAVDDSQLPKDRFSAERLKGVDSTLKIQPAELGDSAVYLCASSVKGQAYEQYFGPGTRLTVT.

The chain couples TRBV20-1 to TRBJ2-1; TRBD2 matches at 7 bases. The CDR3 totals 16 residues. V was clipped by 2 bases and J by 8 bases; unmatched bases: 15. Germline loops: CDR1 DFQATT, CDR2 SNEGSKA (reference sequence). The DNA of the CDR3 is TGCAGTGCTAGATCCCTGGGGGGAGGGGTGTTCTATGAGCAGTTCTTC. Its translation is CSARSLGGGVFYEQFF.

CDR3: CASSLEPGGLETQYF. The CDR3 DNA reads as TGCGCCAGCAGCTTGGAGCCCGGGGGCCTGGAGACCCAGTACTTC. The chain uses TRBV5-1 and TRBJ2-5; D may be TRBD1 or TRBD2 (6 bases each). The CDR3 consists of 15 residues. V lost 0 bases and J 5 bases, leaving 14 bases between the germline ends. Germline loops: CDR1 SGHRS, CDR2 YFSETQ.

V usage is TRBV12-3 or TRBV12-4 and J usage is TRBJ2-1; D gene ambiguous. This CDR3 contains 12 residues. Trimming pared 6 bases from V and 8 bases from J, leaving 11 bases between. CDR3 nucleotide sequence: TGTGCCAGCAGGCCGCTTGAAGATGAGCAGTTCTTC. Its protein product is CASRPLEDEQFF.

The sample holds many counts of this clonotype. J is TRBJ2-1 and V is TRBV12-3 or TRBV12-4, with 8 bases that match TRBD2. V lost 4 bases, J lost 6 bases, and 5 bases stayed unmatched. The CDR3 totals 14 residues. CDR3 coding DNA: TGTGCCAGCAGTTCTACTAGCGGTCTCAATGAGCAGTTCTTC. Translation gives CASSSTSGLNEQFF.

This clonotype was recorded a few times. CDR3 in DNA: TGTGCCACCAGCGTCTCGGACTTTACGCAGTATTTT. It codes for CATSVSDFTQYF. This sequence joins TRBV15 and TRBJ2-3; the D gene is possibly TRBD2 (5 bases). Per the germline V gene, CDR1 is LNHNV and CDR2 is YYDKDF (reference sequence). Trimming left V 5 bases short and J 8 bases short, with 11 bases between. The CDR3 runs to 12 residues. Drawing the rest from reference TRBV15 and TRBJ2-3, the complete variable domain is DAMVIQNPRYQVTQFGKPVTLSCSQTLNHNVMYWYQQKSSQAPKLLFHYYDKDFNNEADTPDNFQSRRPNTSFCFLDIRSPGLGDTAMYLCATSVSDFTQYFGPGTRLTVL.